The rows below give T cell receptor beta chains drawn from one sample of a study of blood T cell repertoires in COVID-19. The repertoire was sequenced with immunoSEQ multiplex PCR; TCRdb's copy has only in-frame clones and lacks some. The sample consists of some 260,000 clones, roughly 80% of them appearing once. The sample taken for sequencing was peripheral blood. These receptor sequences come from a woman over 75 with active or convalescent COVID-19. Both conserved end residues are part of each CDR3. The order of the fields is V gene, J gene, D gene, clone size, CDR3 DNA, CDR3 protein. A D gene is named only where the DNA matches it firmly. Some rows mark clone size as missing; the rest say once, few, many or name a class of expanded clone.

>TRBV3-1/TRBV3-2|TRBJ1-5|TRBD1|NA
TGTGCCAGCAGCCGCTCACAGGGGGCAAGCAATCAGCCCCAGCATTTT
CASSRSQGASNQPQHF
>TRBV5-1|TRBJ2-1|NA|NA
TGCGCCAGCAATCGACCTCCCCAGGATGAGCAGTTCTTC
CASNRPPQDEQFF
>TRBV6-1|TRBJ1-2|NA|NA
TGTGCCAGCAGTGAGCCAGGGGACTATGGCTACACCTTC
CASSEPGDYGYTF
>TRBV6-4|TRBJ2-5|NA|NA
TGTGCCAGCAGCAGGGAAATAGAAGAGACCCAGTACTTC
CASSREIEETQYF
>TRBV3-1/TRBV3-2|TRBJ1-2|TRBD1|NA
TGTGCCAGCAGCCACGGGACAGGAGGTGGCTATGGCTACACCTTC
CASSHGTGGGYGYTF
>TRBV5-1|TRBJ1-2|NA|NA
TGCGCCAGCAGCTTGTCACCAGGAGGAAACTATGGCTACACCTTC
CASSLSPGGNYGYTF
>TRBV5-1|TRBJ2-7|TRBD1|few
TGCGCCAGCAGCTGGGGACAGGGTATGGCCTACGAGCAGTACTTC
CASSWGQGMAYEQYF
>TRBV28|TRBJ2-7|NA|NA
TGTGCCAGCAGCGCACGACATGACGAGCAGTACTTC
CASSARHDEQYF
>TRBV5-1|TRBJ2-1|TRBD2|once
TGCGCCAGCAGCTTGGGACTAGCGGGTCGCAATGAGCAGTTCTTC
CASSLGLAGRNEQFF
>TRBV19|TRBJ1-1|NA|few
TGTGCCAGTAGTATTAACCCGGACAGGAACACTGAAGCTTTCTTT
CASSINPDRNTEAFF
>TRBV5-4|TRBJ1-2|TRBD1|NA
TGTGCCAGCAGCTTGGAACAGGGGGAATACGGCTACACCTTC
CASSLEQGEYGYTF
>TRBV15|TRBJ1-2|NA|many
TGTGCCACCAGCACGAGGACGGGGTCCGACGTTGGCTACACCTTC
CATSTRTGSDVGYTF
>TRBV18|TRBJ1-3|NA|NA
TGTGCCAGCTCACCGAATCCGACAGGCTACGGAAACACCATATATTTT
CASSPNPTGYGNTIYF
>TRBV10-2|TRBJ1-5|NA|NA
TGCGCCAGCAGTGAACGGACAGACAATCAGCCCCAGCATTTT
CASSERTDNQPQHF
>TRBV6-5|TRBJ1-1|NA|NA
TGTGCCAGCAGCTTACACAGGGCCACTGAAGCTTTCTTT
CASSLHRATEAFF
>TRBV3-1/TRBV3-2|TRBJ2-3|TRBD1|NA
TGTGCCAGCAGCCACCGGGACAGGGCCACAGATACGCAGTATTTT
CASSHRDRATDTQYF
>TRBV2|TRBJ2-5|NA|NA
TGTGCCAGCATGCCCACTAGGAAAGAGACCCAGTACTTC
CASMPTRKETQYF
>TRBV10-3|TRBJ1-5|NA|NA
TGTGCCATCAATTTGCGGGAATATAGCAATCAGCCCCAGCATTTT
CAINLREYSNQPQHF
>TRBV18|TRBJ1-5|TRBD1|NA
TGTGCCAGCTCACCACCGGGGACAGGGAGTCAGCCCCAGCATTTT
CASSPPGTGSQPQHF
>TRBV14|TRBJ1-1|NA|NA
TGTGCCAGCAGCCAATTATTCAGGGGAACTGAAGCTTTCTTT
CASSQLFRGTEAFF
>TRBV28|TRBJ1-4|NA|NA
TGTGCCAGCAACCGGGGCGGGGTACGGGAAAAACTGTTTTTT
CASNRGGVREKLFF